This T cell receptor beta chain was captured by sequencing in a study of memory CD4+ T cells and cytomegalovirus serostatus. Study background: Of the healthy Belgian adults, 9 or 10 were CMV seropositive and 20 to 30 seronegative. Study-wide findings and caveats: Each of approximately 73 CMV-associated TCRbeta sequences occurred in one to five individuals. CMV serostatus prediction reached median AUC 0.95, or 0.91 with US-trained model.

Sequenced by immunoSEQ multiplex PCR; TCRdb stores in-frame clones only, minus some. The table lists about 26,000 clones, around 75% of them singletons. CDR3 length: 13 amino acids. CDR1 is SGHRS and CDR2 is YFSETQ in the germline V gene. The trim removed 4 bases at V and 5 bases at J, leaving 2 bases unmatched. Turning to this clone: Its specificity is not known.

The sort gate was single viable CD3+CD4+CD8-CD45RO+ cells for memory CD4+ T cells. Source material: memory CD4+ T cells from blood. This clonotype originated in an adult in good health and CMV-seronegative. The chain employs TRBV5-1 and TRBJ2-3; 9 bases agree with TRBD1. The CDR3 region is CASSKDRGDTQYF. CDR3 nucleotide sequence: TGCGCCAGCAGCAAGGACAGGGGAGATACGCAGTATTTT. Full variable domain (remainder filled in from reference TRBV5-1 and TRBJ2-3): KAGVTQTPRYLIKTRGQQVTLSCSPISGHRSVSWYQQTPGQGLQFLFEYFSETQRNKGNFPGRFSGRQFSNSRSEMNVSTLELGDSALYLCASSKDRGDTQYFGPGTRLTVL.